The 10 T cell receptor beta chains below come from one sample, sequenced in a study of identical twins. From the 5' RACE reads, TCRdb called clonotypes with MiXCR, one entry per CDR3 protein. The repertoire has under 300,000 distinct CDR3 sequences, over 11% of them found once; the top ten carry around 8.9%. The sample was memory (CD45RO+) T cells sorted from blood. Source of these receptors: a woman aged 18-30 years in good health.

In this sample, this clonotype turned up a few times. The chain employs TRBV12-3 or TRBV12-4 and TRBJ2-1; the match to TRBD2 covers 8 bases. The CDR3 is 14 amino acids. V dropped 7 bases and J dropped 4; count of bases not matched to a gene: 6. The CDR3 sequence: CASIAGGGYNEQFF. The CDR3 nucleotides are TGTGCCAGCATCGCGGGGGGAGGGTACAATGAGCAGTTCTTC.

This clonotype was seen a handful of times. The chain joins TRBV20-1 to TRBJ1-5; tentatively, D is TRBD1 (5 bases). The CDR3 spans 13 residues. The germline V gene encodes CDR1 DFQATT and CDR2 SNEGSKA (reference sequence). Trimming shortened V by 3 bases and J by 5 bases, and 11 bases separated the two germline ends. The CDR3 loop reads CSASGASYQPQHF. The CDR3 bases are TGCAGTGCTAGTGGGGCTTCCTATCAGCCCCAGCATTTT.

This clonotype was picked up a small number of times. The V call is TRBV11-2, the J call TRBJ2-2; D unresolved. The germline V and J ends were trimmed by 2 bases and 3 bases, with 10 bases remaining between them. From germline, CDR1 is SGHAT and CDR2 FQNNGV. The CDR3 runs to 15 residues. CDR3 sequence reads: CASSLYGSYTGELFF. CDR3 DNA: TGTGCCAGCAGCTTATACGGGTCGTACACCGGGGAGCTGTTTTTT.

The chain carries TRBV7-9 and TRBJ2-7; D may be TRBD1 or TRBD2 (5 bases each). V was shortened by 5 bases and J by 5 bases, with 10 bases between the two germline ends. Germline CDR1 and CDR2: SEHNR and FQNEAQ (reference sequence). The CDR3 consists of 12 residues. Here the CDR3 DNA reads TGTGCCAGCAGCCAAGGGGAGAACGAGCAGTACTTC. Amino acids: CASSQGENEQYF.

The chain links TRBV6-5 to TRBJ2-3, with D perhaps TRBD2 (6 bases). From germline, CDR1 is MNHEY and CDR2 SVGAGI. V lost 1 base and J 5 bases, leaving 10 bases between the germline ends. The CDR3 runs 14 residues. The CDR3 loop reads CASSYFPAGDTQYF. The CDR3 DNA reads as TGTGCCAGCAGTTACTTTCCAGCGGGAGATACGCAGTATTTT.

The chain has TRBV7-7 and TRBJ2-1, with D tentatively TRBD1 or TRBD2 (7 bases each). Germline V gives CDR1 SSHAT, CDR2 FNYEAQ (reference sequence). The CDR3 consists of 13 residues. V was cut by 5 bases and J by 9 bases, with 14 bases left in between. This chain's CDR3 is CASSAERDSEQFF. The CDR3 DNA reads TGTGCCAGCAGCGCTGAGCGGGACAGTGAGCAGTTCTTC.

This clonotype was counted ten times or more. V is TRBV7-2 and J is TRBJ2-5; 7 bases map to TRBD2. Unmatched junction bases numbered 3, after V lost 5 bases and J lost 0 bases. The V gene's germline CDR1 is SGHTA and CDR2 FQGNSA. This CDR3 comprises 14 residues. The CDR3 sequence: CASSETSDQETQYF. The CDR3 coding sequence is TGTGCCAGCAGCGAAACTAGCGACCAAGAGACCCAGTACTTC.

This clonotype was counted only a few times. The chain links TRBV7-2 to TRBJ2-5; possibly TRBD2 for D (6 bases). Trimming stripped 5 bases from V and 5 bases from J, with 18 bases between. The germline V gene encodes CDR1 SGHTA and CDR2 FQGNSA. The CDR3 length is 15 residues. CDR3 in DNA: TGTGCCAGCAGCAAACGGGACTTTGGGGGTGAGACCCAGTACTTC. Translated: CASSKRDFGGETQYF.

The genes are TRBV6-1 and TRBJ1-4; D remains ambiguous. V was clipped by 6 bases and J by 2 bases, with 13 bases between them. The length of the CDR3 is 15 residues. CDR1 is MNHNS, CDR2 SASEGT, per germline. The CDR3 coding sequence is TGTGCCAGCAGGCCGGGAAGGGCCACTAATGAAAAACTGTTTTTT. It yields the protein CASRPGRATNEKLFF.

This clonotype has more than one count but fewer than ten. The chain combines TRBV7-2 with TRBJ1-2; D not certain. CDR1 is SGHTA, CDR2 FQGNSA, per germline. The CDR3 extends over 12 amino acids. Trimming stripped 5 bases from V and 8 bases from J, with 12 bases between. This CDR3 is CASSNYGNGYTF. In DNA, the CDR3 is TGTGCCAGCAGCAATTACGGGAACGGCTACACCTTC.